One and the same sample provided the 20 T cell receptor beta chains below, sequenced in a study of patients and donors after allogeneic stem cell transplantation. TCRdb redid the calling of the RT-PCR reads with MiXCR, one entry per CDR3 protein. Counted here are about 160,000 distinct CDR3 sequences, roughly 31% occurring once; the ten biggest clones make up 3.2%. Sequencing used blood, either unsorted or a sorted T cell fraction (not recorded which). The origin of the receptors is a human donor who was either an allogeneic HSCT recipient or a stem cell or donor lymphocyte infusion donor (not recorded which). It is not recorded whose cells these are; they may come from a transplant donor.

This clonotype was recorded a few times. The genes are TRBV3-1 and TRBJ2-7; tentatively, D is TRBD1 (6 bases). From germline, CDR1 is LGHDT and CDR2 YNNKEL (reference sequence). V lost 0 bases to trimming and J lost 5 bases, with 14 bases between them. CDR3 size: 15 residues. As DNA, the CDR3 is TGTGCCAGCAGCCAAGATTCCCAGACAGGTAACGAGCAGTACTTC. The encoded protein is CASSQDSQTGNEQYF.

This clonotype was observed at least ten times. The CDR3 DNA reads as TGTGCCAGCAGCTTAGGACAGGGGCCCTATGGCTACACCTTC. Protein product: CASSLGQGPYGYTF. This rearrangement joins TRBV7-2 to TRBJ1-2; 8 bases align to TRBD1. The J segment lost 4 bases and the V segment lost 1 base, leaving 2 bases of the junction unmatched. The germline V gene has CDR1 SGHTA and CDR2 FQGNSA. The CDR3 sequence is 14 residues long.

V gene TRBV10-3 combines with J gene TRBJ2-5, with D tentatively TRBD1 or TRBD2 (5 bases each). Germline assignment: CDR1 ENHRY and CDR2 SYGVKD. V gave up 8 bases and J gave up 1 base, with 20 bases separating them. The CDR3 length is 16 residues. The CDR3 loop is CAIGDLWPGLQETQYF. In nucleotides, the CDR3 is TGTGCCATCGGAGACCTTTGGCCGGGGCTCCAAGAGACCCAGTACTTC.

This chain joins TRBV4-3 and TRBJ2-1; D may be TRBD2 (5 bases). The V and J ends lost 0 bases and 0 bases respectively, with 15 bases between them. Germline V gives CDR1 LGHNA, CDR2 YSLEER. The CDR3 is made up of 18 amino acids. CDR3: CASSQDSASFSSYNEQFF. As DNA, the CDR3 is TGCGCCAGCAGCCAAGATAGCGCTAGCTTTAGCTCCTACAATGAGCAGTTCTTC.

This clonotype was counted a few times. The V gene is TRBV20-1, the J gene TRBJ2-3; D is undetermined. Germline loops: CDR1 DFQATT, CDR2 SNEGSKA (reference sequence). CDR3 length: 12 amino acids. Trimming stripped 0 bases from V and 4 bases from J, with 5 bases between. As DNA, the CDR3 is TGCAGTGCTAGAGATGTTCCAGATACGCAGTATTTT. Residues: CSARDVPDTQYF.

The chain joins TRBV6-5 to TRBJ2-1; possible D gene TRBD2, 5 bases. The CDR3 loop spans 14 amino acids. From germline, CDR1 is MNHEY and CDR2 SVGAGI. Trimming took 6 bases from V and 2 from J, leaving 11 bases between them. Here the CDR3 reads CASSLDGTYNEQFF. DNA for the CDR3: TGTGCCAGCAGCCTCGACGGGACCTACAATGAGCAGTTCTTC.

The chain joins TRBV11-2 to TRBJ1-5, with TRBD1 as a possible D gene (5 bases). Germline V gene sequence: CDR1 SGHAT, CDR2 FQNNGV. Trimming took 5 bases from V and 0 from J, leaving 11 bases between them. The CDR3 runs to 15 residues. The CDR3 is CASSPSGPSNQPQHF. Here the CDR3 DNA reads TGTGCCAGCAGCCCCTCGGGGCCTAGCAATCAGCCCCAGCATTTT.

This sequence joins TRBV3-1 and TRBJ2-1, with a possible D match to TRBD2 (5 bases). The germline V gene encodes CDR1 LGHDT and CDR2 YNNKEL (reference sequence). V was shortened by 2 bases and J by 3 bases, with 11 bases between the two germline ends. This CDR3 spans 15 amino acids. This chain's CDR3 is CASSQRPADYNEQFF. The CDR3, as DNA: TGTGCCAGCAGCCAAAGACCAGCGGACTACAATGAGCAGTTCTTC.

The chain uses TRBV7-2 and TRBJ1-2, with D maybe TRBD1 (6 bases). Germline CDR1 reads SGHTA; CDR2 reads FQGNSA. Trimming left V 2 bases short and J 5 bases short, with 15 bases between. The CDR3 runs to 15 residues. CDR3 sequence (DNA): TGTGCCAGCAGCTTAACTCCGCAGGGACAATATGGCTACACCTTC. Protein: CASSLTPQGQYGYTF.

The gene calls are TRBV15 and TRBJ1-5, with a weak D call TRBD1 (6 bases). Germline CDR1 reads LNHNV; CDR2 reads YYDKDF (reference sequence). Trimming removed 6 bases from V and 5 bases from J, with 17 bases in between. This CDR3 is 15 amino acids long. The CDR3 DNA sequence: TGTGCCACCAGATGGGGCAGGGGATACGATCAGCCCCAGCATTTT. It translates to CATRWGRGYDQPQHF.

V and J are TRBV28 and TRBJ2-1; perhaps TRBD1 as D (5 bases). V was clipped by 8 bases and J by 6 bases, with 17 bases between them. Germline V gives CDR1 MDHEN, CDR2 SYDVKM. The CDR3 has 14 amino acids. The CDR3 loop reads CASGAFSGINEQFF. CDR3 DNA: TGTGCCAGCGGAGCCTTTTCAGGGATCAATGAGCAGTTCTTC.

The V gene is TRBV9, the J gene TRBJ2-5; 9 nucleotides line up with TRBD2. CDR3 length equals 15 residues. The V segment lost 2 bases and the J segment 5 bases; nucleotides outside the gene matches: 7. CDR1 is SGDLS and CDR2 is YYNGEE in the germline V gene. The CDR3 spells CASSVLAGKGETQYF. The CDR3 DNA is TGTGCCAGCAGCGTGCTAGCGGGAAAGGGGGAGACCCAGTACTTC.

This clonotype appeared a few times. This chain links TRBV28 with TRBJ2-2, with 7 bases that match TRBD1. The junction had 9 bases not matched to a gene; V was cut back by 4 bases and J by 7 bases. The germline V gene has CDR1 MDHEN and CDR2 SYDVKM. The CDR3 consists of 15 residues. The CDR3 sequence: CASSSRRGSYGELFF. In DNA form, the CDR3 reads TGTGCCAGCAGTTCCCGCAGGGGGTCCTACGGGGAGCTGTTTTTT.

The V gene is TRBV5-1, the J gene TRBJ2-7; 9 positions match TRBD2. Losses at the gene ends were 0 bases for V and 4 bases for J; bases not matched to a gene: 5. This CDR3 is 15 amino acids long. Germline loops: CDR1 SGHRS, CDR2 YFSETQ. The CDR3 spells CASSLEVAGAYEQYF. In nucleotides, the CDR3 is TGCGCCAGCAGCTTGGAGGTAGCGGGAGCTTACGAGCAGTACTTC.

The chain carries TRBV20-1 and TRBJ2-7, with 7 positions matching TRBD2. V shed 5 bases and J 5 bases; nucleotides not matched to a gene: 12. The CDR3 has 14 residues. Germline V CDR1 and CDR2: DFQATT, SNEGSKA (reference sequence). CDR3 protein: CSALWTRGNNEQYF. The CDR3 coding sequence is TGCAGTGCTTTATGGACTAGAGGTAACAACGAGCAGTACTTC.

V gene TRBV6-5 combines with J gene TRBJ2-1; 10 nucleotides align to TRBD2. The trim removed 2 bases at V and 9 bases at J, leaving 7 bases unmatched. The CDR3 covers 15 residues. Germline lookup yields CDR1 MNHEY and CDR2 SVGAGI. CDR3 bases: TGTGCCAGCAGTTACCGAAGCGGGAGGGCCATTGAGCAGTTCTTC. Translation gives CASSYRSGRAIEQFF.

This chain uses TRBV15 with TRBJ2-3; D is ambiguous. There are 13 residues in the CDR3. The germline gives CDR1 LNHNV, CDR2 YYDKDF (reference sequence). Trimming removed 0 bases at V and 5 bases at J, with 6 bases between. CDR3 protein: CATSRDPGDTQYF. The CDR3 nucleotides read TGTGCCACCAGCAGAGATCCGGGAGATACGCAGTATTTT.

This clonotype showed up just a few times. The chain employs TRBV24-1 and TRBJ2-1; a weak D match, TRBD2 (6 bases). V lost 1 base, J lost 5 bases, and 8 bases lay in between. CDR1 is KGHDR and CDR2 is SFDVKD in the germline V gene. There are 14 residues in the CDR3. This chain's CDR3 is CATSDFGGNNEQFF. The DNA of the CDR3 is TGTGCCACCAGTGATTTTGGAGGGAACAATGAGCAGTTCTTC.

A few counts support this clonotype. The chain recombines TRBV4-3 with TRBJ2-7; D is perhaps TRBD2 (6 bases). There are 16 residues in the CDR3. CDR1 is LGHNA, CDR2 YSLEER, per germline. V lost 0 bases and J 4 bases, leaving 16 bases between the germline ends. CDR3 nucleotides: TGCGCCAGCAGCCAAGAATTGGTTACTAGCTGGTACGAGCAGTACTTC. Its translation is CASSQELVTSWYEQYF.

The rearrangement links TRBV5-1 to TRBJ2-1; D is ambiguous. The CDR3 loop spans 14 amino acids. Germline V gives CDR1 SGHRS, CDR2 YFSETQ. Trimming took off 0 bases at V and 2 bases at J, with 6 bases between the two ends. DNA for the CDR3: TGCGCCAGCAGCTTGGGATGGCCCTACAATGAGCAGTTCTTC. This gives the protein CASSLGWPYNEQFF.